What follows are 21 T cell receptor beta chains derived from one specimen sequenced in a study of T cells in Graves' hyperthyroidism and ophthalmopathy. The CDR3 regions of TCR beta were amplified from RNA transcripts. The HTBI primer set served for first-round RT-PCR of the TCR CDR3. TCRdb itself ran the multiplex PCR reads through MiXCR, one entry per CDR3 protein. The sample has under 350,000 distinct CDR3 sequences; about a sixth are singletons. Sequencing was carried out using blood. These receptors were collected from a woman in her sixties or seventies with Graves' ophthalmopathy.

The rearrangement joins TRBV19 to TRBJ1-2; 8 nucleotides line up with TRBD1. CDR1 LNHDA and CDR2 SQIVND come from the germline V gene (reference sequence). This CDR3 is 15 amino acids long. Trimming at V came to 1 base and at J to 5 bases, leaving 6 bases not matched to a gene. This CDR3 reads CASSIVPGGAYGYTF. The CDR3 DNA reads TGTGCCAGTAGTATAGTCCCAGGGGGCGCGTATGGCTACACCTTC. Together with reference TRBV19 and TRBJ1-2, the CDR3 gives the full variable domain: DGGITQSPKYLFRKEGQNVTLSCEQNLNHDAMYWYRQDPGQGLRLIYYSQIVNDFQKGDIAEGYSVSREKKESFPLTVTSAQKNPTAFYLCASSIVPGGAYGYTFGSGTRLTVV.

This clonotype has at least ten counts. V and J are TRBV7-2 and TRBJ1-5, with TRBD1 identical over 7 bases. There are 13 residues in the CDR3. The junction had 4 bases not matched to a gene; V was cut back by 5 bases and J by 6 bases. Germline V lookup: CDR1 SGHTA, CDR2 FQGNSA. DNA for the CDR3: TGTGCCAGCAGCGACAGGGTCCGTCAGCCCCAGCATTTT. Its protein product is CASSDRVRQPQHF.

In its sample, this clonotype was seen a few times. V is TRBV10-3 and J is TRBJ2-6; TRBD1 matches 9 bases. Trimming at V came to 6 bases and at J to 0 bases, leaving 15 bases not matched to a gene. Germline V gene sequence: CDR1 ENHRY, CDR2 SYGVKD. This CDR3 contains 20 residues. The CDR3 DNA follows: TGTGCCATCAGAGTTCGGGACAGGGTCAATATTGACTCTGGGGCCAACGTCCTGACTTTC. It codes for CAIRVRDRVNIDSGANVLTF.

The rearrangement links TRBV19 to TRBJ1-5; D might be TRBD1 (6 bases). V lost 6 bases to trimming and J lost 2 bases, with 11 bases between them. CDR3 length: 14 amino acids. Germline CDR1 LNHDA, CDR2 SQIVND (reference sequence). The CDR3, as DNA: TGTGCCAGTAGGACAGGTCCCCGCAATCAGCCCCAGCATTTT. This codes for CASRTGPRNQPQHF. The full variable domain, completed using reference TRBV19 and TRBJ1-5, is DGGITQSPKYLFRKEGQNVTLSCEQNLNHDAMYWYRQDPGQGLRLIYYSQIVNDFQKGDIAEGYSVSREKKESFPLTVTSAQKNPTAFYLCASRTGPRNQPQHFGDGTRLSIL.

The chain employs TRBV12-3 or TRBV12-4 and TRBJ1-6; D may be TRBD1 (5 bases). This CDR3 has 14 residues. The V end was cut by 6 bases, the J end by 6 bases, with 12 bases between. The CDR3 DNA sequence: TGTGCCAGCAGATCGGGACCAGGTAATTCACCCCTCCACTTT. It is translated as CASRSGPGNSPLHF.

Comments on this clonotype: A much larger clone sits a single nucleotide away, making a read error possible. V gene TRBV3-1 combines with J gene TRBJ1-3; D unclear. The ends were cut back, 1 base at V and 7 bases at J, with 8 bases in the middle. The CDR3 runs 13 residues. CDR1 and CDR2 (germline): LGHDT, YNNKEL (reference sequence). The CDR3 sequence is CASSQVMGNTIYF. DNA of the CDR3: TGTGCCAGCAGCCAAGTAATGGGGAACACCATATATTTT.

This clonotype was counted ten times or more. The CDR3 nucleotides are TGCAGTGCTAGGGCGTTAAACTATGGCTACACCTTC. Translating it yields CSARALNYGYTF. This chain uses TRBV20-1 with TRBJ1-2, with D unresolved. The V end lost 3 bases, the J end lost 2 bases, and 7 bases lay between the germline ends. The CDR3 loop spans 12 amino acids. The germline gives CDR1 DFQATT, CDR2 SNEGSKA (reference sequence).

This clonotype has ten or more counts. CDR3 protein: CASSLRGVYGYTF. In DNA, the CDR3 is TGTGCCAGCAGTTTGCGGGGGGTCTATGGCTACACCTTC. The V gene is TRBV27, the J gene TRBJ1-2; TRBD1 is a possible D gene (5 bases). The CDR3 has 13 amino acids. The germline V gene has CDR1 MNHEY and CDR2 SMNVEV (reference sequence). V was trimmed by 3 bases and J by 4 bases, leaving 9 bases between them.

This clonotype has a count of ten or more. The V and J genes are TRBV7-2 and TRBJ2-3, with D unclear. The ends were cut back, 5 bases at V and 4 bases at J, with 7 bases in the middle. This CDR3 has 12 amino acids. Germline loops: CDR1 SGHTA, CDR2 FQGNSA. The CDR3: CASSTGADTQYF. The CDR3 region has the DNA TGTGCCAGCAGCACTGGGGCAGATACGCAGTATTTT. The entire variable domain, with the rest obtained from reference TRBV7-2 and TRBJ2-3, is as follows: GAGVSQSPSNKVTEKGKDVELRCDPISGHTALYWYRQSLGQGLEFLIYFQGNSAPDKSGLPSDRFSAERTGGSVSTLTIQRTQQEDSAVYLCASSTGADTQYFGPGTRLTVL.

This clonotype was detected many times. This CDR3 reads CASSYSSAYSYEQYF. CDR3 in DNA: TGTGCCAGCAGTTACTCGAGCGCGTACTCCTACGAGCAGTACTTC. The genes are TRBV6-6 and TRBJ2-7; D unresolved. The V end lost 0 bases, the J end lost 0 bases, and 9 bases lay between the germline ends. From germline, CDR1 is MNHNY and CDR2 SVGAGI (reference sequence). The CDR3 runs to 15 residues.

This clonotype was counted ten times or more. J is TRBJ2-3 and V is TRBV15; D unclear. Between the trimmed V and J ends, which lost 6 bases and 5 bases, there was a span of 12 bases. The length of the CDR3 is 13 residues. In germline, CDR1 is LNHNV, CDR2 YYDKDF (reference sequence). In nucleotides, the CDR3 is TGTGCCACCAGTCGCCTGCAAGAAGATACGCAGTATTTT. Amino acids: CATSRLQEDTQYF.

This clonotype has ten or more counts. CDR3 DNA: TGCAGCGTTGAATGGTTGGGGGGGTCGACTGAAGCTTTCTTT. It is translated as CSVEWLGGSTEAFF. The chain combines TRBV29-1 with TRBJ1-1; tentatively, D is TRBD1 (5 bases). With 2 bases removed from V and 5 bases from J, the gap between germline ends came to 15 bases. Germline V lookup: CDR1 SQVTM, CDR2 ANQGSEA. This CDR3 region has 14 residues.

The V gene is TRBV7-2, the J gene TRBJ1-1; 9 nucleotides agree with TRBD1. The V gene's germline CDR1 is SGHTA and CDR2 FQGNSA. V lost 5 bases, J lost 1 base, and 8 bases stayed unmatched. The CDR3 runs 16 residues. Here the CDR3 reads CASSIIPGQGNTEAFF. The CDR3 DNA is TGTGCCAGCAGCATAATACCGGGACAGGGGAACACTGAAGCTTTCTTT.

This clonotype was picked up many times. The chain employs TRBV12-3 or TRBV12-4 and TRBJ2-2; D is ambiguous. The ends were cut back, 3 bases at V and 5 bases at J, with 1 base in the middle. The CDR3 extends over 11 amino acids. CDR3 region: CASSFTGELFF. The CDR3 DNA follows: TGTGCCAGCAGTTTTACCGGGGAGCTGTTTTTT.

V usage is TRBV12-3 or TRBV12-4 and J usage is TRBJ1-4; TRBD1 is a possible D gene (5 bases). Between the trimmed V and J ends, which lost 5 bases and 4 bases, there was a span of 11 bases. This CDR3 comprises 14 residues. The CDR3 DNA sequence: TGTGCCAGCAGTCGGGGACTTCATAATGAAAAACTGTTTTTT. Encoded protein: CASSRGLHNEKLFF.

This clonotype was counted a few times. This sequence joins TRBV4-3 and TRBJ2-6, with D maybe TRBD1 (6 bases). CDR3 length equals 17 residues. V shed 0 bases and J shed 3 bases, with 12 bases lying between them. Germline values: CDR1 LGHNA, CDR2 YSLEER. CDR3 sequence: CASSQDPGANGANVLTF. CDR3 in DNA: TGCGCCAGCAGCCAAGATCCAGGGGCTAATGGGGCCAACGTCCTGACTTTC.

This clonotype was picked up many times. The rearrangement links TRBV20-1 to TRBJ2-7; D is unresolved. The V gene lost 1 base and the J gene lost 3 bases, with 10 bases spanning the gap. The CDR3 runs 13 residues. Germline-derived CDR1 and CDR2 are DFQATT and SNEGSKA (reference sequence). The CDR3 here is CSARGPKGYEQYF. As DNA, the CDR3 is TGCAGTGCTAGAGGCCCAAAGGGCTACGAGCAGTACTTC.

This clonotype was counted at least ten times. The V call is TRBV7-9, the J call TRBJ1-1, with D uncertain. Trimming removed 3 bases at V and 4 bases at J, with 9 bases between. Germline V gene data show CDR1 as SEHNR and CDR2 as FQNEAQ (reference sequence). CDR3 size: 13 residues. CDR3 nucleotides: TGTGCCAGCAGCTTGGGAGGTGGCACTGAAGCTTTCTTT. Its translation: CASSLGGGTEAFF.

This clonotype was detected many times. V gene TRBV2 combines with J gene TRBJ1-2; D uncertain. Between the trimmed V and J ends, which lost 0 bases and 4 bases, there was a span of 9 bases. This CDR3 is built from 14 residues. The germline V gene has CDR1 SNHLY and CDR2 FYNNEI. In nucleotides, the CDR3 is TGTGCCAGCAGTGAAGCTCCGACACTCTATGGCTACACCTTC. Encoded protein: CASSEAPTLYGYTF.

This clonotype was seen many times. V gene TRBV7-2 combines with J gene TRBJ1-3, with D possibly TRBD1 on 5 matching bases. This CDR3 is 14 amino acids long. Germline V gene sequence: CDR1 SGHTA, CDR2 FQGNSA. The V and J ends lost 1 base and 4 bases respectively, with 8 bases between them. CDR3 amino acids: CASSLVGAGNTIYF. The CDR3 bases are TGTGCCAGCAGCTTAGTTGGGGCCGGAAACACCATATATTTT.

This clonotype was recorded at least ten times. The chain joins TRBV7-9 to TRBJ2-1, with D perhaps given as TRBD1 or TRBD2 (5 bases each). Germline V gives CDR1 SEHNR, CDR2 FQNEAQ (reference sequence). Trimming took off 4 bases at V and 2 bases at J, with 9 bases between the two ends. The CDR3 has 14 amino acids. The CDR3 loop reads CASSWDQAYNEQFF. The CDR3 coding sequence is TGTGCCAGCAGCTGGGACCAAGCCTACAATGAGCAGTTCTTC.